The clone carrying this TCR beta chain was detected many times. Antigen specificity is unknown. Trimming cost V 0 bases and J 8 bases, with 10 bases left between them. Germline V gene data show CDR1 as SQVTM and CDR2 as ANQGSEA. The CDR3 spans 12 residues. These data belong to a study of blood T cells in healthy people across ages. Each donor's blood draw was roughly 10 milliliters of peripheral blood. A second PCR, run for roughly 7 to 12 cycles, used a sample-barcoded 5' primer plus a J-beta primer mix. The study obtained at least 3 million CDR3-containing paired-end reads from every sample. TCRdb re-derived calls from the 5' RACE reads in MiXCR, one entry per CDR3 protein. Seen here are about 1.7 million distinct CDR3 sequences, 28% observed once, and the top ten hold over 7%. Regarding the study as a whole: Roughly linear age-related decline in beta diversity appeared, significant by age approximately 41. It was held that the diversity estimates obtained from one million T cells were underestimates.

The sequenced material came from blood. The chain couples TRBV29-1 to TRBJ1-2; possibly TRBD1 for D (5 bases). This clonotype was obtained from a woman aged 25 to 39 in good health. CDR3 bases: TGCAGCGTTGAAGATGTAGGGGTCGGCTACACCTTC. Translation gives CSVEDVGVGYTF.